This T cell receptor (beta chain) came from a study of T cell responses to AZD1222 COVID-19 vaccine. Study-level results: Sampled repertoires all dated from after the peak T cell response. Following two doses of AZD1222, Spike-specific TCR breadth and depth rose. Among those given AZD1222, only five or six were seropositive at baseline.

Remarks on this clone: As yet, its antigen is unknown.

The repertoire was sequenced with immunoSEQ multiplex PCR; TCRdb's copy has only in-frame clones and lacks some. The top ten clones hold 5% to 5.5% of a sample with 85,000 to 120,000 clones, around 90% of them seen once. Between the trimmed V and J ends, which lost 6 bases and 2 bases, there was a span of 4 bases. From germline, CDR1 is MNHEY and CDR2 SMNVEV (reference sequence). This CDR3 comprises 11 residues. The chain recombines TRBV27 with TRBJ1-1; D is unresolved. Sequences were derived from peripheral blood, sampled on day 0 of AZD1222 vaccination. This TCR came from an adult in good health. The DNA of the CDR3 is TGTGCCAGCAGGATTAACACTGAAGCTTTCTTT. Translation gives CASRINTEAFF.